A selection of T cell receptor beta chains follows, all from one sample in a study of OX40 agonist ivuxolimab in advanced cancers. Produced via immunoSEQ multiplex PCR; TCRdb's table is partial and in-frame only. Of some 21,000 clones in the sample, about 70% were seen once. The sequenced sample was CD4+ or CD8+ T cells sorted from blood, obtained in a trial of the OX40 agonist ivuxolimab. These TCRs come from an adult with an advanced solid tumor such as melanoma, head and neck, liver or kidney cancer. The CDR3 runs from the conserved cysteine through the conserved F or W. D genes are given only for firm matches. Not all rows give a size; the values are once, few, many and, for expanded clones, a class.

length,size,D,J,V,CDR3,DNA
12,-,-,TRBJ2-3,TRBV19,CASSISEDTQYF,TGTGCCAGTAGTATATCTGAGGATACGCAGTATTTT
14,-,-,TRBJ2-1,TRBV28,CASSLYGAYNEQFF,TGTGCCAGCAGTTTATACGGGGCCTACAATGAGCAGTTCTTC
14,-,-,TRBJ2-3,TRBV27,CASSLVLGTDTQYF,TGTGCCAGCAGTTTAGTACTTGGCACAGATACGCAGTATTTT
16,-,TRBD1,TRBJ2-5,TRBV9,CASSVEWTGKSETQYF,TGTGCCAGCAGCGTAGAGTGGACAGGTAAGTCGGAGACCCAGTACTTC
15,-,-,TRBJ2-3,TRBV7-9,CASSLGAGGTDTQYF,TGTGCCAGCAGCTTAGGGGCGGGCGGCACAGATACGCAGTATTTT
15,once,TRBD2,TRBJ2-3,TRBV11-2,CASSLDGGGIDTQYF,TGTGCCAGCAGCTTAGATGGGGGGGGGATAGATACGCAGTATTTT
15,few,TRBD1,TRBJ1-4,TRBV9,CASSESGDRNEKLFF,TGTGCCAGCAGCGAGTCGGGGGACAGGAATGAAAAACTGTTTTTT
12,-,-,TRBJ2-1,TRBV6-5,CASSLDYNEQFF,TGTGCCAGCAGTTTAGATTACAATGAGCAGTTCTTC
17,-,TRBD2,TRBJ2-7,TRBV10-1,CASSRLWTSGRLREQYF,TGCGCCAGCAGTCGACTGTGGACTAGCGGGAGGCTGAGGGAGCAGTACTTC
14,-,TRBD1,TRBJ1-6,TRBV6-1,CASSWTGYNSPLHF,TGTGCCAGCAGTTGGACAGGGTATAATTCACCCCTCCACTTT
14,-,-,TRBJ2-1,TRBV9,CASSVAGGDNEQFF,TGTGCCAGCAGCGTAGCGGGCGGCGACAATGAGCAGTTCTTC
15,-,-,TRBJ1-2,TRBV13,CASSFGLTANYGYTF,TGTGCCAGCAGCTTTGGCCTTACAGCTAACTATGGCTACACCTTC
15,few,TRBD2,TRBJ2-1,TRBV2,CASNLAGGFYNEQFF,TGTGCCAGCAATTTAGCGGGAGGGTTCTACAATGAGCAGTTCTTC
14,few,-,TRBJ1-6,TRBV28,CASSLGGNGSPLHF,TGTGCCAGCAGTTTGGGAGGGAATGGTTCACCCCTCCACTTT
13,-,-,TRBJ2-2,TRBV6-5,CASRGRLDGELFF,TGTGCCAGCCGTGGGAGGTTGGACGGGGAGCTGTTTTTT
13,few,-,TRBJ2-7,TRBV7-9,CAGRTDLSYEQYF,TGTGCCGGGAGGACAGATCTCTCCTACGAGCAGTACTTC
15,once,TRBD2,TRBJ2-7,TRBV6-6,CASSYSSGSSYEQYF,TGTGCCAGCAGTTACTCTAGCGGGAGCTCCTACGAGCAGTACTTC
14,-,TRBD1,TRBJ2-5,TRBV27,CASSAQTGEETQYF,TGTGCCAGCAGCGCCCAGACAGGGGAAGAGACCCAGTACTTC
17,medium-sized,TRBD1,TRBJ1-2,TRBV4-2,CASSQGLVLDRGYGYTF,TGTGCCAGCAGCCAAGGCCTCGTTCTGGACAGGGGCTATGGCTACACCTTC
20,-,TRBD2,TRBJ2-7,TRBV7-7,CASSLDAGTECAGGPKEQYF,TGTGCTAGCAGCTTAGACGCCGGGACTGAGTGCGCGGGAGGGCCAAAAGAGCAGTACTTC
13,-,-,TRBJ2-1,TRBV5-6,CASSYRFYNEQFF,TGTGCCAGCAGCTATCGGTTTTACAATGAGCAGTTCTTC
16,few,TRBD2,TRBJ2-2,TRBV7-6,CASSNGLAGGIGELFF,TGTGCCAGCAGCAATGGACTAGCGGGGGGTATTGGGGAGCTGTTTTTT
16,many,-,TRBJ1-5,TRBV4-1,CASSQGTENSNQPQHF,TGCGCCAGCAGCCAAGGGACAGAGAATAGCAATCAGCCCCAGCATTTT
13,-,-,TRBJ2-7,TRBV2,CASSWTASYEQYF,TGTGCCAGCAGTTGGACAGCCTCCTACGAGCAGTACTTC
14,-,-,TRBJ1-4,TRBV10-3,CAISESRGNEKLFF,TGTGCCATCAGTGAATCGAGGGGTAATGAAAAACTGTTTTTT
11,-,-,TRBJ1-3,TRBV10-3,CAISDGGVPLF,TGTGCCATCAGTGACGGGGGGGTCCCCCTTTTT
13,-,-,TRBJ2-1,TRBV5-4,CASSLDDYNEQFF,TGTGCCAGCAGCCTCGACGACTACAATGAGCAGTTCTTC
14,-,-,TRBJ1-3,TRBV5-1,CASSLGSSGNTIYF,TGCGCCAGCAGCCTAGGGAGCTCTGGAAACACCATATATTTT
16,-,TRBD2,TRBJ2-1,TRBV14,CASSQDTPSGEHEQFF,TGTGCCAGCAGCCAAGATACCCCTAGCGGGGAGCATGAGCAGTTCTTC
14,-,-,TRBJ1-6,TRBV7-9,CASSPGTPNSPLHF,TGTGCCAGCAGCCCCGGGACACCGAATTCACCCCTCCACTTT
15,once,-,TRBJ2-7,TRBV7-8,CASSLWAGPSYEQYF,TGTGCCAGCAGCTTATGGGCGGGGCCGTCCTACGAGCAGTACTTC
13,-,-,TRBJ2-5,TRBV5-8,CASSFTDGETQYF,TGTGCCAGCAGCTTTACGGACGGAGAGACCCAGTACTTC
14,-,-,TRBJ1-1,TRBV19,CASSILEGATEAFF,TGTGCCAGTAGTATTTTAGAGGGCGCCACTGAAGCTTTCTTT
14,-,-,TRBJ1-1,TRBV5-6,CASSLGHPNTEAFF,TGTGCCAGCAGCTTGGGGCACCCGAACACTGAAGCTTTCTTT
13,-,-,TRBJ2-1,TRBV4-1,CASGAAAYNEQFF,TGCGCCAGCGGGGCGGCTGCTTACAATGAGCAGTTCTTC
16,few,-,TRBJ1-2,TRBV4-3,CASSQDRRDGLYGYTF,TGCGCCAGCAGCCAAGATCGCCGGGACGGTCTATATGGCTACACCTTC
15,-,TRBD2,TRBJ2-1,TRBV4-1,CASSPLAGGRNEQFF,TGCGCCAGCAGCCCTCTAGCGGGGGGAAGAAATGAGCAGTTCTTC
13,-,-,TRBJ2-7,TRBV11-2,CASSLELLYEQYF,TGTGCCAGCAGCTTAGAACTTCTCTACGAGCAGTACTTC
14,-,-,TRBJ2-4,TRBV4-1,CASSTRAVGNIQYF,TGCGCCAGCAGCACCCGGGCAGTGGGGAACATTCAGTACTTC
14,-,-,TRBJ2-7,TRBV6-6,CASSYSGPFYEQYF,TGTGCCAGCAGTTATTCCGGACCTTTTTACGAGCAGTACTTC
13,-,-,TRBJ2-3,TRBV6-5,CASQDTTTDTQYF,TGTGCCAGCCAGGACACCACCACAGATACGCAGTATTTT
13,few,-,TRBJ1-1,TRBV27,CASSLSGQTEAFF,TGTGCCAGCAGTTTATCGGGCCAAACTGAAGCTTTCTTT